The rows below give T cell receptor beta chains drawn from one sample of a study of cytotoxic CD8 clonotypes in ibrutinib-treated CLL. TCRdb's copy holds only in-frame clones and misses some; the assay was immunoSEQ multiplex PCR. The sample lists about 44,000 clones, 55% to 75% seen once, with roughly 12% in the top ten. The sequencing used PBMCs, collected after 12 months of ibrutinib treatment. These receptors all come from a human donor with chronic lymphocytic leukemia. Each CDR3 is given with its conserved first and last residue. A D gene is named only where the DNA matches it firmly. Clone size is given for some rows only: seen once, a few or many times, or a class if the clone is expanded.

-	TRBV6-4	TRBJ1-2	TRBD1	TGTGCCAGCAGGGCAACAGGGGACCGTGGCTACACCTTC	CASRATGDRGYTF
-	TRBV7-2	TRBJ2-1	-	TGTGCCAGCAGCCATGGGACGGCAAACAATGAGCAGTTCTTC	CASSHGTANNEQFF
-	TRBV2	TRBJ2-1	-	TGTGCCAGCAAGGGTCAGGGGCATGAGCAGTTCTTC	CASKGQGHEQFF
-	TRBV6-5	TRBJ1-3	-	TGTGCCAGCAAACAATCGGGGGAACCAGGAAACACCATATATTTT	CASKQSGEPGNTIYF
-	TRBV14	TRBJ2-7	-	TGTGCCAGCAGCCAAGGTCTAGCTCCTCCGGTCGGGGTCTACGAGCAGTACTTC	CASSQGLAPPVGVYEQYF
-	TRBV7-9	TRBJ1-2	TRBD1	TGTGCCAGCAGCTTAGCGGGACAGGCTGGCTACACCTTC	CASSLAGQAGYTF
-	TRBV5-1	TRBJ2-5	TRBD1	TGCGCCAGCAGCCCCGGACAGGGTGCAACCCAGTACTTC	CASSPGQGATQYF
-	TRBV2	TRBJ1-3	TRBD1	TGTGCCAGCAGCAGGGGGAGCGGAAACACCATATATTTT	CASSRGSGNTIYF
few	TRBV4-1	TRBJ2-7	-	TGCGCCAGCAGCCAAGTTGGGGGGGGCAGAACCTACGAGCAGTACTTC	CASSQVGGGRTYEQYF
-	TRBV28	TRBJ1-5	-	TGTGCCAGCAGCACGGGGGGCTTTCAGCCCCAGCATTTT	CASSTGGFQPQHF
-	TRBV2	TRBJ1-2	-	TGTGCCAGCAGCCCCGGACAGCCCTATGGCTACACCTTC	CASSPGQPYGYTF
few	TRBV7-9	TRBJ2-2	-	TGTGCCAGCAGCCAGACTTGGAACACCGGGGAGCTGTTTTTT	CASSQTWNTGELFF
-	TRBV20-1	TRBJ1-2	-	TGCAGCTTGCGGGCGGACTATGGCTACACCTTC	CSLRADYGYTF
-	TRBV5-4	TRBJ2-7	-	TGTGCCAGCAGCTTGGACAGGGGAGGCGAGCAGTACTTC	CASSLDRGGEQYF
-	TRBV28	TRBJ2-3	-	TGTGCCAGCAGTTCACTTGGCGGGGGCTGGGGGGCAGATACGCAGTATTTT	CASSSLGGGWGADTQYF
-	TRBV19	TRBJ1-3	-	TGTGCCAGTAGTATAGGGACGGCAAGCGGAAACACCATATATTTT	CASSIGTASGNTIYF
-	TRBV6-5	TRBJ2-7	TRBD2	TGTGCCAGCAGCCCCTCGGGAGGGGACTACGAGCAGTACTTC	CASSPSGGDYEQYF
-	TRBV11-2	TRBJ1-1	TRBD1	TGTGCCAGCAGCCCACGTCCCGGGACAGGGAACACTGAAGCTTTCTTT	CASSPRPGTGNTEAFF
-	TRBV7-2	TRBJ2-3	-	TGTGCCAGCAGCCTATACACAGATACGCAGTATTTT	CASSLYTDTQYF
once	TRBV5-1	TRBJ2-7	TRBD2	TGCGCCAGCAGCCCGTGGACTAGCGGAACAACCGAGCAGTACTTC	CASSPWTSGTTEQYF
-	TRBV19	TRBJ2-1	-	TGTGCCAGTAGTATTAAGGGTAGGAATGAGCAGTTCTTC	CASSIKGRNEQFF
-	TRBV7-2	TRBJ2-5	TRBD2	TGTGCCAGCAGCCCCTCTAGCGGGAGCGGAGAGACCCAGTACTTC	CASSPSSGSGETQYF
-	TRBV7-9	TRBJ1-4	TRBD1	TGTGCCAGCAGCTGGACAGGGGAAGGTGAAAAACTGTTTTTT	CASSWTGEGEKLFF
-	TRBV4-3	TRBJ1-1	-	TGCGCCAGCAGCCAAGATCGGGCAGGGGCAAGGGTTGAAGCTTTCTTT	CASSQDRAGARVEAFF
once	TRBV27	TRBJ2-7	-	TGTGCCAGCAGCTTCCCCGGACAGTCCTGGCACGAGCAGTACTTC	CASSFPGQSWHEQYF
-	TRBV2	TRBJ2-7	-	TGTGCCAGCAGTGAACAGCGGGCCAGGGGCGAGCAGTACTTC	CASSEQRARGEQYF
-	TRBV29-1	TRBJ1-1	-	TGCAGCGCCGCGCGGGGGGCGGGGACTGAAGCTTTCTTT	CSAARGAGTEAFF
-	TRBV28	TRBJ2-6	-	TGTGCCAGCAGTCCCGAGCGTCGGGCCCCAGGGCCCGGGGCCAACGTCCTGACTTTC	CASSPERRAPGPGANVLTF
-	TRBV11-2	TRBJ2-6	-	TGTGCCAGCAGCGGTGGGGCCAACGTCCTGACTTTC	CASSGGANVLTF
few	TRBV7-9	TRBJ1-1	TRBD1	TGTGCCAGCAGAGCCACAGCCGGGACAGTGAACACTGAAGCTTTCTTT	CASRATAGTVNTEAFF
few	TRBV5-1	TRBJ2-2	TRBD1	TGCGCCAGCAGCCCGCGGGGACAGGGGTCCACCGGGGAGCTGTTTTTT	CASSPRGQGSTGELFF
-	TRBV28	TRBJ2-5	-	TGTGCCAGCAGTACTCCCCCCACACTAGGAACTTACGAGACCCAGTACTTC	CASSTPPTLGTYETQYF
once	TRBV6-1	TRBJ2-6	-	TGTGCCAGCAGTGCGAACAGGCTCTCGTCTGGGGCCAACGTCCTGACTTTC	CASSANRLSSGANVLTF
few	TRBV6-6	TRBJ2-1	-	TGTGCCAGCAGACGCGAGGAGGACCGAGGGCAGTTCTTC	CASRREEDRGQFF
-	TRBV6-4	TRBJ2-6	-	TGTGCCAGCAGTGACATCTCTGGGGCCAACGTCCTGACTTTC	CASSDISGANVLTF
few	TRBV7-9	TRBJ1-5	-	TGTGCCAGCAGCTTAGAAGGAGGCAATCAGCCCCAGCATTTT	CASSLEGGNQPQHF
-	TRBV29-1	TRBJ2-3	TRBD2	TGCAGCGGGCAACTAGCGCCACTTCACACAGATACGCAGTATTTT	CSGQLAPLHTDTQYF
-	TRBV7-8	TRBJ2-7	-	TGTGCCAGCAGCTTAATCTGGCAGGGGGGGAACGAGCAGTACTTC	CASSLIWQGGNEQYF
-	TRBV19	TRBJ2-1	-	TGTGCCAGTAGTCCAAACGGTTTAAACGGTGAGCAGTTCTTC	CASSPNGLNGEQFF
-	TRBV11-2	TRBJ1-3	-	TGTGCCAGCAGCTTAGACACTCGAAACACCATATATTTT	CASSLDTRNTIYF
-	TRBV11-3	TRBJ1-1	-	TGTGCCAGCAGCGCCCTCGGGGCCTTTGAAGCTTTCTTT	CASSALGAFEAFF
-	TRBV5-1	TRBJ2-1	-	TGCGCCAGCAGCCTCGACGGTGGCTCCTACAATGAGCAGTTCTTC	CASSLDGGSYNEQFF
once	TRBV7-3	TRBJ1-2	-	TGTGCCAGCAGCCCAGACCGGGTTGTAACTAACTATGGCTACACCTTC	CASSPDRVVTNYGYTF
-	TRBV6-6	TRBJ2-7	TRBD2	TGTGCCAGCAGTAGCTCTAGCGGGAGCTACGAGCAGTACTTC	CASSSSSGSYEQYF
-	TRBV7-9	TRBJ1-1	TRBD1	TGTGCCAGCAGCCTACCACCGGGACAGGGGGTGCGTGACACTGAAGCTTTCTTT	CASSLPPGQGVRDTEAFF